Listed here are 19 T cell receptor beta chains from one sample, sequenced in a study of control samples from healthy donors and cancer patients. Assay used: immunoSEQ multiplex PCR; TCRdb lists only in-frame clones, some missing. The data contain 160,000 or so clones, roughly 94% of them singletons. Sequenced sample: PBMCs. Receptors were obtained from a man in his sixties with colorectal cancer.

V usage is TRBV30 and J usage is TRBJ2-1; D perhaps matches TRBD1 (6 bases). CDR3 length: 19 amino acids. Germline loops: CDR1 GTSNPN, CDR2 SVGIG (reference sequence). V lost 1 base to trimming and J lost 1 base, with 23 bases between them. The CDR3 spells CAWSDYRAIGVGSYNEQFF. The CDR3 region has the DNA TGTGCCTGGAGTGATTACAGGGCCATCGGGGTGGGGTCCTACAATGAGCAGTTCTTC.

The CDR3 loop is CSVVRQGGIQETQYF. CDR3 in DNA: TGCAGCGTCGTAAGGCAGGGGGGCATCCAAGAGACCCAGTACTTC. This chain joins TRBV29-1 and TRBJ2-5, with D maybe TRBD1 (7 bases). The length of the CDR3 is 15 residues. The ends were cut back, 6 bases at V and 1 base at J, with 18 bases in the middle. CDR1 is SQVTM and CDR2 is ANQGSEA in the germline V gene.

The CDR3 DNA is TGTGCCAGCAGCCCCCAAGGACAGGCCAACACTGAAGCTTTCTTT. It codes for CASSPQGQANTEAFF. V and J are TRBV9 and TRBJ1-1; TRBD1 matches at 7 bases. The CDR3 loop spans 15 amino acids. Germline V lookup: CDR1 SGDLS, CDR2 YYNGEE. V trimming: 4 bases; J trimming: 2 bases; junction bases outside the gene matches: 8.

The rearrangement links TRBV6-5 to TRBJ2-7, with TRBD1 matching 8 bases. There are 13 residues in the CDR3. In germline, CDR1 is MNHEY, CDR2 SVGAGI. Trimming cost V 6 bases and J 7 bases; bases outside gene matches: 8. CDR3 bases: TGTGCCAGCAGCGCAGGGGGCTCCGGGGAGCAGTACTTC. Protein product: CASSAGGSGEQYF.

V gene TRBV19 combines with J gene TRBJ2-5; TRBD1 matches 10 bases. The CDR3 contains 13 residues. V was clipped by 8 bases and J by 4 bases; unmatched bases: 4. CDR1 and CDR2 (germline): LNHDA, SQIVND (reference sequence). The CDR3 reads CASRTGGVETQYF. The CDR3 DNA reads TGTGCCAGTCGGACAGGGGGTGTAGAGACCCAGTACTTC.

J is TRBJ1-3 and V is TRBV19; a weak D match, TRBD1 (5 bases). Germline CDR1 LNHDA, CDR2 SQIVND (reference sequence). Trimming cost V 4 bases and J 0 bases, with 13 bases left between them. The CDR3 consists of 16 residues. The CDR3 spells CASSSRDVLSGNTIYF. The CDR3 region has the DNA TGTGCCAGTAGTAGCAGGGACGTCCTCTCTGGAAACACCATATATTTT.

The chain links TRBV6-5 to TRBJ1-2; 9 bases align to TRBD1. With V trimmed by 6 bases and J by 8 bases, 10 bases remained unmatched. CDR1 is MNHEY and CDR2 is SVGAGI in the germline V gene. The CDR3 runs 14 residues. The chain's CDR3 is CASSPGTGNGGYTF. CDR3 DNA: TGTGCCAGCAGCCCCGGGACAGGGAATGGGGGCTACACCTTC.

The chain couples TRBV5-6 to TRBJ1-1; D remains unclear. The CDR3 sequence is 14 residues long. The germline V gene encodes CDR1 SGHDT and CDR2 YYEEEE. V lost 5 bases to trimming and J lost 0 bases, with 11 bases between them. CDR3 loop: CASSYYSMNTEAFF. The CDR3 DNA sequence: TGTGCCAGCAGTTATTACAGCATGAACACTGAAGCTTTCTTT.

V usage is TRBV18 and J usage is TRBJ1-1; D uncertain. The CDR3 has 15 amino acids. Trimming stripped 6 bases from V and 0 bases from J, with 14 bases between. Germline assignment: CDR1 KGHSH and CDR2 LQKENI. The CDR3 DNA reads as TGTGCCAGCTCGGAATCTGTGGTGATGAACACTGAAGCTTTCTTT. Translated: CASSESVVMNTEAFF.

The CDR3 nucleotides read TGTGCCAGCTGGGGAGGTCGGACAGATACGCAGTATTTT. Amino acids: CASWGGRTDTQYF. V usage is TRBV11-1 and J usage is TRBJ2-3; a possible D gene is TRBD2 (6 bases). This CDR3 region has 13 residues. Germline values: CDR1 SGHAT, CDR2 FQDESV (reference sequence). V was pared by 8 bases and J by 3 bases, with 12 bases between.

The chain joins TRBV5-1 to TRBJ2-3; TRBD2 matches at 9 bases. Germline values: CDR1 SGHRS, CDR2 YFSETQ. Losses at the gene ends were 0 bases for V and 2 bases for J; bases not matched to a gene: 4. The CDR3 is 16 residues long. CDR3 in DNA: TGCGCCAGCAGCTTGGGAAGCGGGGGGCTCACAGATACGCAGTATTTT. Its protein is CASSLGSGGLTDTQYF.

This chain links TRBV3-1 (or the pseudogene TRBV3-2) with TRBJ1-1, with 11 nucleotides matching TRBD1. The CDR3 spans 14 residues. The J segment lost 11 bases and the V segment lost 0 bases, leaving 5 bases of the junction unmatched. Germline-derived CDR1 and CDR2 are LGHDT and YNNKEL (reference sequence). The CDR3 bases are TGTGCCAGCAGCCAAGAAGGGACAGGGGGATCGGCTTTCTTT. Protein sequence: CASSQEGTGGSAFF.

The chain combines TRBV9 with TRBJ1-2; perhaps TRBD1 as D (5 bases). The CDR3 extends over 13 amino acids. CDR1 and CDR2 from the germline V gene are SGDLS and YYNGEE. The V end was cut by 2 bases, the J end by 7 bases, with 12 bases between. The CDR3 here is CASSVRSGGGYTF. CDR3 sequence (DNA): TGTGCCAGCAGCGTCCGATCCGGGGGTGGCTACACCTTC.

The chain uses TRBV29-1 and TRBJ2-7; 7 bases are a match to TRBD1. Losses at the gene ends were 4 bases for V and 1 base for J; bases not matched to a gene: 7. CDR1 SQVTM and CDR2 ANQGSEA come from the germline V gene. This CDR3 region has 14 residues. The CDR3 DNA follows: TGCAGCGTTGTAGGTGGGGACAGTTCCTACGAGCAGTACTTC. This encodes CSVVGGDSSYEQYF.

The CDR3 DNA sequence: TGTGCCATCAGTGAGACGGCAGGGGGGATCTTTTCGAACACCGGGGAGCTGTTTTTT. Amino acid sequence: CAISETAGGIFSNTGELFF. The rearrangement links TRBV10-3 to TRBJ2-2, with a tentative D call TRBD1 (7 bases). The germline V gene encodes CDR1 ENHRY and CDR2 SYGVKD. V lost 2 bases to trimming and J lost 0 bases, with 19 bases between them. The CDR3 contains 19 residues.

The J gene is TRBJ2-5, the V gene TRBV5-4; D remains unclear. Trimming pared 4 bases from V and 2 bases from J, leaving 12 bases between. CDR1 and CDR2 (germline): SGHNT, YYREEE (reference sequence). The CDR3 spans 14 residues. CDR3 bases: TGTGCCAGCAGCCCCGAGAACCGGCAAGAGACCCAGTACTTC. This sequence encodes CASSPENRQETQYF.

The chain recombines TRBV6-5 with TRBJ1-1; tentative D call: TRBD1 (5 bases). V was cut by 7 bases and J by 4 bases, with 10 bases left in between. CDR3 length: 12 residues. CDR1 MNHEY and CDR2 SVGAGI come from the germline V gene. The CDR3 DNA sequence: TGTGCCAGCATAGACAGAGGCACTGAAGCTTTCTTT. This translates into CASIDRGTEAFF.

With regard to this clone: One junction end does not reproduce the germline sequence, and a read error may be involved. This chain links TRBV5-1 with TRBJ1-4, with D perhaps matching TRBD1 (5 bases). Germline V gene sequence: CDR1 SGHRS, CDR2 YFSETQ. This CDR3 spans 13 amino acids. The CDR3 sequence is CASRLGPNEKLFF. CDR3 DNA: TGCGCCAGCAGATTGGGGCCTAATGAAAAACTGTTTTTT. Filled out from reference TRBV5-1 and TRBJ1-4, the complete variable domain reads KAGVTQTPRYLIKTRGQQVTLSCSPISGHRSVSWYQQTPGQGLQFLFEYFSETQRNKGNFPGRFSGRQFSNSRSEMNVSTLELGDSALYLCASRLGPNEKLFFGSGTQLSVL.

Note on this clone: This same CDR3 is encoded by further DNA sequences in the sample. This rearrangement joins TRBV6-2 or TRBV6-3 to TRBJ1-2, with 8 bases identical to TRBD1. V shed 0 bases and J 2 bases; nucleotides not matched to a gene: 2. Germline V gives CDR1 MNHEY, CDR2 SVGEGT. The CDR3 spans 15 residues. The CDR3 loop reads CASSYSTGGNYGYTF. CDR3 DNA: TGTGCCAGCAGTTACTCAACAGGGGGGAACTATGGCTACACCTTC.